The rows below give T cell receptor beta chains drawn from one sample of a study of shared clonotypes between healthy human individuals. The table came from immunoSEQ multiplex PCR; TCRdb's copy has only in-frame clones and leaves some out. The data hold fewer than 3 million clones, with about nine tenths observed a single time. The sequenced sample consisted of naive CD4+ T cells from PBMCs. These receptors were collected from a man between 18 and 29 years old in good health. Some clones in this sample may be carry-over from other donors' samples. Both conserved end residues are part of each CDR3. D genes are given only for firm matches. Clone sizes are given selectively: once, few, many, or a class where the clone is expanded.

DNA	CDR3	J	size	V	D
TGTGCCAGCAGCTTGGGCAGCGGAACGTACAATGAGCAGTTCTTC	CASSLGSGTYNEQFF	TRBJ2-1	NA	TRBV5-4	NA
TGTGCCAGTAGTGGGACGGGGAGTGGGGATACGCAGTATTTT	CASSGTGSGDTQYF	TRBJ2-3	once	TRBV19	NA
TGCGCCAGCAGCTTGAATAGACTAGCGGGTTCTAATGAGCAGTTCTTC	CASSLNRLAGSNEQFF	TRBJ2-1	once	TRBV5-1	TRBD2
TGCGCCAGCAGCTTCAGGGCAGGGGGCAAGGGCACTGAAGCTTTCTTT	CASSFRAGGKGTEAFF	TRBJ1-1	few	TRBV5-1	TRBD1
TGCGCCAGCAGCTTGATGGGACAGGGGAACGAGCAGTACTTC	CASSLMGQGNEQYF	TRBJ2-7	NA	TRBV5-1	TRBD1
TGTGCCAGCAGCTCCTTACTAGCGGGAGGGCCACGGGTCTTC	CASSSLLAGGPRVF	TRBJ2-1	NA	TRBV7-3	TRBD2
TGTGCCAGCATCATCGGAGGGGCGGGAAGCACTGAAGCTTTCTTT	CASIIGGAGSTEAFF	TRBJ1-1	NA	TRBV6-1	NA
TGCGCCAGCAGCTTCCTAGCGGGAGGGCCCTCGGATACGCAGTATTTT	CASSFLAGGPSDTQYF	TRBJ2-3	NA	TRBV5-1	TRBD2
TGCAGCGTTGAGCTGAGCTCCTACGAGCAGTACTTC	CSVELSSYEQYF	TRBJ2-7	NA	TRBV29-1	NA
TGTGCCAGCAGTTTATCACCGGGGAGGGGGGAGCAGTACTTC	CASSLSPGRGEQYF	TRBJ2-7	once	TRBV28	NA
TGTGCCAGCAGCTTATGGACAGGGGCCGGGGCCAACGTCCTGACTTTC	CASSLWTGAGANVLTF	TRBJ2-6	once	TRBV7-2	TRBD1
TGTGCCAGTAGCAGCTATATGAACGAGCAGTACTTC	CASSSYMNEQYF	TRBJ2-7	NA	TRBV19	NA
TGTGCCAGCAGGTCCGGGACAGGGGGAAGCGGGGTTCGGTTTTCAGTGACCCAGTACTTC	CASRSGTGGSGVRFSVTQYF	TRBJ2-5	once	TRBV2	TRBD1
TGTGCCAGCAGCTTCTCACTAGCGGGTTACTCCTACGAGCAGTACTTC	CASSFSLAGYSYEQYF	TRBJ2-7	NA	TRBV11-2	TRBD2
TGCGCCAGCAGCCAAGATCTTGGACGCGGGGCCAACACCATATATTTT	CASSQDLGRGANTIYF	TRBJ1-3	NA	TRBV4-3	NA
TGCGCCAGCAGCTCTATCCCCCCGACGGGGGAAGAGACCCAGTACTTC	CASSSIPPTGEETQYF	TRBJ2-5	NA	TRBV5-1	NA
TGTGCCAGCAGCTTGGGGACAGGGGGCGCGTTTGGCTACACCTTC	CASSLGTGGAFGYTF	TRBJ1-2	NA	TRBV2	TRBD1
TGTGCCAGCAGCTTAGGTCTAACGGGAATCAATGAAAAACTGTTTTTT	CASSLGLTGINEKLFF	TRBJ1-4	few	TRBV7-9	NA
TGTGCCAGCAGACGAGACAGTAATAGCAATCAGCCCCAGCATTTT	CASRRDSNSNQPQHF	TRBJ1-5	NA	TRBV6-1	NA
TGTGCCTGGAGTGTCGCAGGGGCGTCTTATGGCTACACCTTC	CAWSVAGASYGYTF	TRBJ1-2	NA	TRBV30	NA
TGTGCCACCAGCAGAGATTTCGGGGTTATGAACACTGAAGCTTTCTTT	CATSRDFGVMNTEAFF	TRBJ1-1	NA	TRBV15	NA
TGCGCCAGCAGCTTGGGGGGGACCGCAAACTACGAGCAGTACTTC	CASSLGGTANYEQYF	TRBJ2-7	once	TRBV5-1	NA
TGTGCCAGCAGTGACAGTAGGCAGGGCACAGATACGCAGTATTTT	CASSDSRQGTDTQYF	TRBJ2-3	NA	TRBV2	NA
TGCGCCAGCAGCCAATCGGACTCTGGCGGGAGCACAGATACGCAGTATTTT	CASSQSDSGGSTDTQYF	TRBJ2-3	NA	TRBV4-3	NA
TGTGCCATCAGTGAGGGGCTAGCGGAGCACATTGCAGATACGCAGTATTTT	CAISEGLAEHIADTQYF	TRBJ2-3	NA	TRBV10-3	TRBD2
TGTGCCAGCAGCGTTTCTTACAATGAGCAGTTCTTC	CASSVSYNEQFF	TRBJ2-1	NA	TRBV14	NA
TGTGCCAGCAGCGTCCACCCAGAACAGGGAATTGAGCAGTTCTTC	CASSVHPEQGIEQFF	TRBJ2-1	NA	TRBV9	NA
TGTGCCAGCAGCCCTCGCGAGGCAACTAATGAAAAACTGTTTTTT	CASSPREATNEKLFF	TRBJ1-4	NA	TRBV7-9	NA
TGTGCCAGCAGCGTAGGAGGGAGCGGAGAACCCTACGAGCAGTACTTC	CASSVGGSGEPYEQYF	TRBJ2-7	NA	TRBV9	NA
TGTGCCAGCAGTGAAGAGGGGGGCCCTATGTACAATGAGCAGTTCTTC	CASSEEGGPMYNEQFF	TRBJ2-1	NA	TRBV6-1	NA
TGTGCCAGCAGTTACCGGGGGCATTCACCCCTCCACTTT	CASSYRGHSPLHF	TRBJ1-6	NA	TRBV6-6	NA
TGTGCCAGCTCACCAAAGGGTCTCGGCACAGATACGCAGTATTTT	CASSPKGLGTDTQYF	TRBJ2-3	NA	TRBV18	NA
TGTGCCTGGAGCCGAGGGAGAAATCAGCCCCAGCATTTT	CAWSRGRNQPQHF	TRBJ1-5	NA	TRBV30	NA
TGTGCCAGCAGTGAAGCGCATGGAGTTCTAACCGATACGCAGTATTTT	CASSEAHGVLTDTQYF	TRBJ2-3	NA	TRBV6-1	NA
TGTGCCAGCAGCTGGGGGGGCTACACCTTC	CASSWGGYTF	TRBJ1-2	NA	TRBV7-9	NA
TGTGCCAGTAGTATTACTAGCGGGCCCTCCTACGAGCAGTACTTC	CASSITSGPSYEQYF	TRBJ2-7	NA	TRBV19	TRBD2
TGTGCCAGCAGCCCCGCCGTGAGCTCCTACGAGCAGTACTTC	CASSPAVSSYEQYF	TRBJ2-7	NA	TRBV7-3	NA
TGTGCCAGCAGTCCGGGACGGCGATATAGCAATCAGCCCCAGCATTTT	CASSPGRRYSNQPQHF	TRBJ1-5	NA	TRBV28	NA
TGTGCCATCAGTGAGGGTCTCGGCAATCAGCCCCAGCATTTT	CAISEGLGNQPQHF	TRBJ1-5	few	TRBV10-3	NA
TGCAGCGTTGAGAGGGCTGGGGCCAACGTCCTGACTTTC	CSVERAGANVLTF	TRBJ2-6	NA	TRBV29-1	NA
TGTGCCAGCTCTCAGGACAGGCTTATGAGCAATCAGCCCCAGCATTTT	CASSQDRLMSNQPQHF	TRBJ1-5	NA	TRBV18	TRBD1
TGTGCCAGCAGCCAACTAGCGAACACCGGGGAGCTGTTTTTT	CASSQLANTGELFF	TRBJ2-2	NA	TRBV14	NA
TGTGCCAGCAGCTTTAGGGGAGCGAACACTGAAGCTTTCTTT	CASSFRGANTEAFF	TRBJ1-1	NA	TRBV5-6	NA
TGCGCCAGCAGCTTTCCGGAGAAGGGTCGGGCAGATACGCAGTATTTT	CASSFPEKGRADTQYF	TRBJ2-3	once	TRBV5-1	NA
TGTGCCAGTAGTATGAGGGGAGAAAAACTGTTTTTT	CASSMRGEKLFF	TRBJ1-4	NA	TRBV19	NA
TGCAGCGTCCCCGGCACCCCAGGGACCCAGTACTTC	CSVPGTPGTQYF	TRBJ2-5	NA	TRBV29-1	NA